The sequence of this T cell receptor beta chain was determined in a study of memory CD4+ T cells and cytomegalovirus serostatus. Broader study findings: Median bootstrapped AUC for CMV status was approximately 0.96 originally, around 0.91 US-trained. Of 150 to 200 reported CMV TCRbeta sequences, under 70 were found in memory CD4+ repertoires.

The sort gate was single viable CD3+CD4+CD8-CD45RO+ cells for memory CD4+ T cells. CMV serostatus came from serum IgG against pp150, pp28, p38, p52. V shed 5 bases, J shed 4 bases, and the junction held 10 bases outside the gene matches. Germline CDR1 SEHNR, CDR2 FQNEAQ (reference sequence). This CDR3 region has 16 residues. In the original workflow: After removing out-of-frame reads, over 2 million distinct TCRbeta sequences remained. The method was immunoSEQ multiplex PCR; TCRdb's version includes in-frame clones alone and lacks a portion of them. The V and J calls and the clone size are those of that table, but D and trimming were determined from the DNA. The sample has about 61,000 clones; roughly four fifths are singletons. With regard to this clone: Its cognate antigen is unknown.

The origin of this receptor is an adult in good health and CMV-seronegative. The chain employs TRBV7-9 and TRBJ1-1; 10 positions agree with TRBD1. Sequencing was performed on memory CD4+ T cells from blood. This CDR3 is CASSPMRQGAPTEAFF. DNA of the CDR3: TGTGCCAGCAGCCCCATGAGACAGGGGGCGCCCACTGAAGCTTTCTTT.